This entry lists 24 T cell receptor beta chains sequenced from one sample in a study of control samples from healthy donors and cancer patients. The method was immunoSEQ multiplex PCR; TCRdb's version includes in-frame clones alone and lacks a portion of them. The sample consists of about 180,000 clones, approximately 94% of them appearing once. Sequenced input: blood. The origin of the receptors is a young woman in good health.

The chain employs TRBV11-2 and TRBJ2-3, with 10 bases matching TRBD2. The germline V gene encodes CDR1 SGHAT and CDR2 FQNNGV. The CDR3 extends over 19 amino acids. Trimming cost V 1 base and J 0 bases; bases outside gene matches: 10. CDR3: CASSLAPSGGPISTDTQYF. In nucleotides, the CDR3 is TGTGCCAGCAGCTTAGCTCCTAGCGGGGGCCCCATAAGCACAGATACGCAGTATTTT. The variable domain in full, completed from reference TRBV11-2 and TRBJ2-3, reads EAGVAQSPRYKIIEKRQSVAFWCNPISGHATLYWYQQILGQGPKLLIQFQNNGVVDDSQLPKDRFSAERLKGVDSTLKIQPAKLEDSAVYLCASSLAPSGGPISTDTQYFGPGTRLTVL.

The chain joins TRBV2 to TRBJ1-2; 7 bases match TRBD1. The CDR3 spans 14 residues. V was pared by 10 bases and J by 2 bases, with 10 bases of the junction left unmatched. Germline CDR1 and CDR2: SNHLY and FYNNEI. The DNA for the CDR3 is TGTGCCACGGCCGGGCAGGGGGGAAACTATGGCTACACCTTC. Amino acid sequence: CATAGQGGNYGYTF.

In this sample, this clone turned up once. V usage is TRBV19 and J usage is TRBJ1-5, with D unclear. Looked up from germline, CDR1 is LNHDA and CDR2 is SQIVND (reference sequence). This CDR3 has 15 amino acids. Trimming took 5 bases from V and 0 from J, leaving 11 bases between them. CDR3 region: CASSFKGLSNQPQHF. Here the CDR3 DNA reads TGTGCCAGTAGTTTTAAAGGCCTTAGCAATCAGCCCCAGCATTTT.

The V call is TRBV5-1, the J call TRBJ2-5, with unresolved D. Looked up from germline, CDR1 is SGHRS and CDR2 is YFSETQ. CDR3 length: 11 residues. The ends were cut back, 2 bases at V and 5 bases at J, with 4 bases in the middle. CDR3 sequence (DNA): TGCGCCAGCAGCTTCGAGGAGACCCAGTACTTC. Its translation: CASSFEETQYF.

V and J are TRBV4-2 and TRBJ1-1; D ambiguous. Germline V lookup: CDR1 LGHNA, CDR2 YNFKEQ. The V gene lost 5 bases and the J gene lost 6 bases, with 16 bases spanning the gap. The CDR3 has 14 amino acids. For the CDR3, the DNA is TGTGCCAGCAGCGCCGACAACGAACCGCCTGAAGCTTTCTTT. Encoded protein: CASSADNEPPEAFF.

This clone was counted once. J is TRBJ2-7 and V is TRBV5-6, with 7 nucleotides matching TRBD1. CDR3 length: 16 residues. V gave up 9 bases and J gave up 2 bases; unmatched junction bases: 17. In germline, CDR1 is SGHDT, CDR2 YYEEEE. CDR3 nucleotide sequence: TGTGCCACCTCACCAGGGGGTCCAACGGCAGCCTACGAGCAGTACTTC. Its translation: CATSPGGPTAAYEQYF.

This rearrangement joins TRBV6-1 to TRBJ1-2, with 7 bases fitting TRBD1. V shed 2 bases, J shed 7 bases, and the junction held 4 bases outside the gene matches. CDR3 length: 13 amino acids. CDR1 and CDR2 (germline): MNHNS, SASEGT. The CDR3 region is CASSERQGVGYTF. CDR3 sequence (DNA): TGTGCCAGCAGTGAAAGACAGGGAGTTGGCTACACCTTC.

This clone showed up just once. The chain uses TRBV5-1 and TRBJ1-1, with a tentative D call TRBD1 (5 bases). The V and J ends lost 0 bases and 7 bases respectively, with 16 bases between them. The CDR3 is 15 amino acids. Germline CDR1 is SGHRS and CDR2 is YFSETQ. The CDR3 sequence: CASSLVVGGVGEAFF. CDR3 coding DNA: TGCGCCAGCAGCTTGGTAGTTGGGGGAGTCGGTGAAGCTTTCTTT.

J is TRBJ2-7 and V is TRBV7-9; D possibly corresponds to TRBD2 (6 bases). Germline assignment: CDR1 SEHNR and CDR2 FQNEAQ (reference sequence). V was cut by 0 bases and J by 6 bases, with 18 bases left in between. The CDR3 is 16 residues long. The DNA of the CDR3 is TGTGCCAGCAGCTTAGCGCTGGCCGGGAGAGAGGGCGAGCAGTACTTC. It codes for CASSLALAGREGEQYF.

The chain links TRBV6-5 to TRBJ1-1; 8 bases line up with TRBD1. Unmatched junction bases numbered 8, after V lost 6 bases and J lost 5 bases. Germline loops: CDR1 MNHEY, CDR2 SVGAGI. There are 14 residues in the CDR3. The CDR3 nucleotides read TGTGCCAGCAGCCTCGGACAGGGATGGACTGAAGCTTTCTTT. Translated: CASSLGQGWTEAFF.

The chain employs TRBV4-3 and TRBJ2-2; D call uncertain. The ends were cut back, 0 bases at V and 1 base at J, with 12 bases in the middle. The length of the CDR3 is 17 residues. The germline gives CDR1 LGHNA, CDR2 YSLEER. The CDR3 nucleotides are TGCGCCAGCAGCCAAGAAGAGAGGCCTCTGAACACCGGGGAGCTGTTTTTT. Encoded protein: CASSQEERPLNTGELFF.

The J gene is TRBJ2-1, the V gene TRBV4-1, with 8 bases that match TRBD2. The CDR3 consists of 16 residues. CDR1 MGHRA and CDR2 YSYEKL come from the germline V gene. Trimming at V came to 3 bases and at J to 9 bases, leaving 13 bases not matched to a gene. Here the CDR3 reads CASSQTGGRQGGEQFF. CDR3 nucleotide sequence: TGCGCCAGCAGCCAGACTGGCGGGAGGCAAGGGGGTGAGCAGTTCTTC.

CDR3 in amino acids: CASSQGQWNYEQYF. CDR3 in DNA: TGTGCCAGCAGCCAGGGACAGTGGAACTACGAGCAGTACTTC. The chain is built from TRBV3-1 (or the pseudogene TRBV3-2) and TRBJ2-7; 7 positions agree with TRBD1. The CDR3 length is 14 residues. Germline-derived CDR1 and CDR2 are LGHDT and YNNKEL (reference sequence). V lost 3 bases, J lost 3 bases, and 5 bases stayed unmatched.

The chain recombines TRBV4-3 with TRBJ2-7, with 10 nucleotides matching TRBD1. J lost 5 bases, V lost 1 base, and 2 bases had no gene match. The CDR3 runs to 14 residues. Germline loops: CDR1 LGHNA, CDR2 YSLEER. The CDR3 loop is CASSQGGQGNEQYF. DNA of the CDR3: TGCGCCAGCAGCCAAGGGGGACAGGGGAACGAGCAGTACTTC.

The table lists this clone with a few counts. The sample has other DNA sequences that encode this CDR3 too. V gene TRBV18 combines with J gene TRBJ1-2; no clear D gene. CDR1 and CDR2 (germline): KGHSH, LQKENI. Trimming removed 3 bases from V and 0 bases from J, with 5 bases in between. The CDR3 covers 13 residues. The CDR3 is CASSPEANYGYTF. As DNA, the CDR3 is TGTGCCAGCTCACCGGAAGCTAACTATGGCTACACCTTC. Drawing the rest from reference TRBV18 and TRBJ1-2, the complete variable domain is NAGVMQNPRHLVRRRGQEARLRCSPMKGHSHVYWYRQLPEEGLKFMVYLQKENIIDESGMPKERFSAEFPKEGPSILRIQQVVRGDSAAYFCASSPEANYGYTFGSGTRLTVV.

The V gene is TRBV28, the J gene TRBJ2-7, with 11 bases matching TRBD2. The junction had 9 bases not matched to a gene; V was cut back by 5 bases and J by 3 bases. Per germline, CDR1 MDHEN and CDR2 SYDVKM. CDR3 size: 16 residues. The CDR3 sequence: CASSALTSGSRYEQYF. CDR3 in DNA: TGTGCCAGCAGTGCTTTAACTAGCGGGAGCCGCTACGAGCAGTACTTC.

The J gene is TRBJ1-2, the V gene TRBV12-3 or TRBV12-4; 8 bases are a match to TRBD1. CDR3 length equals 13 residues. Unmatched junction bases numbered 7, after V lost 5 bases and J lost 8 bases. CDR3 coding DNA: TGTGCCAGCAGTCCCGGGACAGGAGACGGCTACACCTTC. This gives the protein CASSPGTGDGYTF.

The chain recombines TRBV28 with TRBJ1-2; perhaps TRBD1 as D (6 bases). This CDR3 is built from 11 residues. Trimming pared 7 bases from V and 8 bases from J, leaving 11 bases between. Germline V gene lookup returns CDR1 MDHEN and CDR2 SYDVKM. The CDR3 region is CASIWGGGYTF. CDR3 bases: TGTGCCAGCATTTGGGGGGGCGGCTACACCTTC.

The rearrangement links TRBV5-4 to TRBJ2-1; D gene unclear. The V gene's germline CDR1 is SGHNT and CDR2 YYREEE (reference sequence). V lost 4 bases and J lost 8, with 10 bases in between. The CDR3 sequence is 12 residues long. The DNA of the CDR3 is TGTGCCAGCAGCAAAGAATTTGATGAGCAGTTCTTC. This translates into CASSKEFDEQFF.

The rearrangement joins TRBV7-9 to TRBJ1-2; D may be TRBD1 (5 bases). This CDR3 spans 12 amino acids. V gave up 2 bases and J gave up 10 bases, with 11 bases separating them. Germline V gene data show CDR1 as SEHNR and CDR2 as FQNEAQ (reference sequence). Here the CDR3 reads CASSLTGLNYTF. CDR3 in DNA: TGTGCCAGCAGCTTAACAGGATTGAACTACACCTTC.

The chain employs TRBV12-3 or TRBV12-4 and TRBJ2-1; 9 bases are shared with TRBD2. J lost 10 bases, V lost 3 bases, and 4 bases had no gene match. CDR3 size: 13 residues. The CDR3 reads CASSFVAGVEQFF. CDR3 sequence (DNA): TGTGCCAGCAGTTTTGTAGCGGGAGTAGAGCAGTTCTTC.

The CDR3, as DNA: TGTGCCAGCAGTTTTGGATGGTCCACTGAAGCTTTCTTT. Translation: CASSFGWSTEAFF. The chain links TRBV12-3 or TRBV12-4 to TRBJ1-1; D is uncertain. With 3 bases removed from V and 4 bases from J, the gap between germline ends came to 9 bases. The CDR3 extends over 13 amino acids.

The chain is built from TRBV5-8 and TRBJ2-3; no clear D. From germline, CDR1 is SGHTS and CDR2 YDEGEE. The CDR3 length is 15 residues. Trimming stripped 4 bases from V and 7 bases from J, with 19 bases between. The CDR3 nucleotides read TGTGCCAGCAGCCCCCAGGTTGGTCCGCCCTATACGCAGTATTTT. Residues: CASSPQVGPPYTQYF. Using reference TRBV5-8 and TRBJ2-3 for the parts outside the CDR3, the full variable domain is EAGVTQSPTHLIKTRGQQATLRCSPISGHTSVYWYQQALGLGLQFLLWYDEGEERNRGNFPPRFSGRQFPNYSSELNVNALELEDSALYLCASSPQVGPPYTQYFGPGTRLTVL.

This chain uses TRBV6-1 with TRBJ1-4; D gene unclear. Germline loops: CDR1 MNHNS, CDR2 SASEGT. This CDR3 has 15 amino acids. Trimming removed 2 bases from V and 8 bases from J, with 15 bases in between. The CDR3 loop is CASSERGNSREKLFF. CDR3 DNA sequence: TGTGCCAGCAGTGAAAGAGGCAATTCGAGGGAAAAACTGTTTTTT.